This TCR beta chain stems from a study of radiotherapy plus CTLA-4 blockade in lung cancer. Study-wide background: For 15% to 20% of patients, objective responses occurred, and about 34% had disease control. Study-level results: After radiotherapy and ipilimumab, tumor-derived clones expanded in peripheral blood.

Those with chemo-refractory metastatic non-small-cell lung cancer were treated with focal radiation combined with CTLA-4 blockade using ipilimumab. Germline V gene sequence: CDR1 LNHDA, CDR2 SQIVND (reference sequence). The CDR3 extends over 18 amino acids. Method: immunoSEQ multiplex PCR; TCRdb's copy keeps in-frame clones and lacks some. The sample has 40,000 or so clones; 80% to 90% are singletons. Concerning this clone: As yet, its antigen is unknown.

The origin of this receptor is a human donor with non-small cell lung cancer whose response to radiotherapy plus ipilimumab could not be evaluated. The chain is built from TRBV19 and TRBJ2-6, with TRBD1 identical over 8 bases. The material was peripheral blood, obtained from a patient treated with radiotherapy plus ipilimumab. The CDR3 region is CAAARTGQGKAGANVLTF. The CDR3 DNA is TGTGCGGCAGCCCGAACCGGACAGGGAAAGGCTGGGGCCAACGTCCTGACTTTC.